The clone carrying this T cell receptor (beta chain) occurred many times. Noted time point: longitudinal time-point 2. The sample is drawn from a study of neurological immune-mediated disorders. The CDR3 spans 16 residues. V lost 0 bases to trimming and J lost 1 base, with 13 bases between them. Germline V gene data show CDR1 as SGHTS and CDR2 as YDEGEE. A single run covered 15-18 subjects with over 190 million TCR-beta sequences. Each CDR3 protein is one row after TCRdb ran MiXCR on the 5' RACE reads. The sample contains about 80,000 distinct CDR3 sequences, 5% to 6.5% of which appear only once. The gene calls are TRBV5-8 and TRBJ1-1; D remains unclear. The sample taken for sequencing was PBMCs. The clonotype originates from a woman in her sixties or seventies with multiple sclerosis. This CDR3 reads CASSLANVGKNTEAFF. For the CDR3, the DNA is TGTGCCAGCAGCTTGGCAAATGTGGGGAAGAACACTGAAGCTTTCTTT.